Sequencing of this TCR beta chain was carried out in a study of spatial heterogeneity in lung cancer. This clonotype showed up many times. Its antigen is as yet unknown. TCRdb fed the 5' RACE reads into MiXCR, producing one record per CDR3 protein. The data hold more than 25,000 distinct CDR3 sequences, with 5% to 6.5% observed a single time. Regarding time point: blood at routine non-recurrence follow-up after resection. Whole RNA obtained from tumor, nontumor lung or frozen PBMC underwent sequencing without sorting. Study-level points and caveats: Blood carried ubiquitous expanded tumor TCRs more at resection than follow-up.

The clonotype originates from a male donor with early-stage non-small cell lung cancer. This material consisted of PBMCs, taken at follow-up.

This chain's CDR3 is CASNPTGTAITGELFF. The CDR3 nucleotides read TGTGCCAGCAACCCGACAGGGACCGCAATCACCGGGGAGCTGTTTTTT. The rearrangement joins TRBV2 to TRBJ2-2, with TRBD1 matching over 7 bases. The CDR3 has 16 amino acids. V lost 7 bases and J lost 4; bases outside the gene matches: 12. Germline V gene lookup returns CDR1 SNHLY and CDR2 FYNNEI.